A single T cell receptor (beta chain) is shown here with its context. Its matching antigen is unknown. The data derive from a study of cytomegalovirus exposure and HLA in healthy donors. Amplification used 60 Vbeta primers and 13 Jbeta primers. Produced via immunoSEQ multiplex PCR; TCRdb's table is partial and in-frame only. The table lists some 87,000 clones, around 62% of them singletons, with 5.5% in the top ten. With 8 bases removed from V and 7 bases from J, the gap between germline ends came to 21 bases. The CDR3 runs to 15 residues. CDR1 is MDHEN and CDR2 is SYDVKM in the germline V gene. Notes on the study in general: V- and J-gene trimming of TCR beta was linked (in a later analysis) to a missense DCLRE1C variant. Clonal expansion was found to be greater in HLA-associated TCR beta chains than in equally common others in a later analysis.

V usage is TRBV28 and J usage is TRBJ2-1, with D possibly TRBD1 on 6 matching bases. Sequenced sample: PBMCs. The source is a woman between 25 and 40 years old in good health and CMV-seropositive. DNA of the CDR3: TGTGCCAGCGCCGACAGGTTCCCTGAGGGGAATGAGCAGTTCTTC. Translation: CASADRFPEGNEQFF.